This TCR beta chain comes out of a study of neoadjuvant anti-PD-1 for oral cavity cancer. Germline V gives CDR1 MNHNY, CDR2 SVGAGI (reference sequence). The CDR3 runs 16 residues. Germline trimming cut 6 bases from V and 1 base from J; bases unmatched to any gene: 4. Data came from immunoSEQ multiplex PCR; TCRdb stores just in-frame clones and leaves some out. This table holds around 5,700 clones, roughly three fifths found once. This TCR came from a person between 35 and 79 years old with oral cavity squamous cell carcinoma. This material consisted of tumor tissue, taken before nivolumab (anti-PD-1) treatment. The J gene is TRBJ2-3, the V gene TRBV6-6; 13 nucleotides align to TRBD2. For the CDR3, the DNA is TGTGCCAGCAGACTAGGACTAGCGGGGGGCACAGATACGCAGTATTTT. It encodes CASRLGLAGGTDTQYF.